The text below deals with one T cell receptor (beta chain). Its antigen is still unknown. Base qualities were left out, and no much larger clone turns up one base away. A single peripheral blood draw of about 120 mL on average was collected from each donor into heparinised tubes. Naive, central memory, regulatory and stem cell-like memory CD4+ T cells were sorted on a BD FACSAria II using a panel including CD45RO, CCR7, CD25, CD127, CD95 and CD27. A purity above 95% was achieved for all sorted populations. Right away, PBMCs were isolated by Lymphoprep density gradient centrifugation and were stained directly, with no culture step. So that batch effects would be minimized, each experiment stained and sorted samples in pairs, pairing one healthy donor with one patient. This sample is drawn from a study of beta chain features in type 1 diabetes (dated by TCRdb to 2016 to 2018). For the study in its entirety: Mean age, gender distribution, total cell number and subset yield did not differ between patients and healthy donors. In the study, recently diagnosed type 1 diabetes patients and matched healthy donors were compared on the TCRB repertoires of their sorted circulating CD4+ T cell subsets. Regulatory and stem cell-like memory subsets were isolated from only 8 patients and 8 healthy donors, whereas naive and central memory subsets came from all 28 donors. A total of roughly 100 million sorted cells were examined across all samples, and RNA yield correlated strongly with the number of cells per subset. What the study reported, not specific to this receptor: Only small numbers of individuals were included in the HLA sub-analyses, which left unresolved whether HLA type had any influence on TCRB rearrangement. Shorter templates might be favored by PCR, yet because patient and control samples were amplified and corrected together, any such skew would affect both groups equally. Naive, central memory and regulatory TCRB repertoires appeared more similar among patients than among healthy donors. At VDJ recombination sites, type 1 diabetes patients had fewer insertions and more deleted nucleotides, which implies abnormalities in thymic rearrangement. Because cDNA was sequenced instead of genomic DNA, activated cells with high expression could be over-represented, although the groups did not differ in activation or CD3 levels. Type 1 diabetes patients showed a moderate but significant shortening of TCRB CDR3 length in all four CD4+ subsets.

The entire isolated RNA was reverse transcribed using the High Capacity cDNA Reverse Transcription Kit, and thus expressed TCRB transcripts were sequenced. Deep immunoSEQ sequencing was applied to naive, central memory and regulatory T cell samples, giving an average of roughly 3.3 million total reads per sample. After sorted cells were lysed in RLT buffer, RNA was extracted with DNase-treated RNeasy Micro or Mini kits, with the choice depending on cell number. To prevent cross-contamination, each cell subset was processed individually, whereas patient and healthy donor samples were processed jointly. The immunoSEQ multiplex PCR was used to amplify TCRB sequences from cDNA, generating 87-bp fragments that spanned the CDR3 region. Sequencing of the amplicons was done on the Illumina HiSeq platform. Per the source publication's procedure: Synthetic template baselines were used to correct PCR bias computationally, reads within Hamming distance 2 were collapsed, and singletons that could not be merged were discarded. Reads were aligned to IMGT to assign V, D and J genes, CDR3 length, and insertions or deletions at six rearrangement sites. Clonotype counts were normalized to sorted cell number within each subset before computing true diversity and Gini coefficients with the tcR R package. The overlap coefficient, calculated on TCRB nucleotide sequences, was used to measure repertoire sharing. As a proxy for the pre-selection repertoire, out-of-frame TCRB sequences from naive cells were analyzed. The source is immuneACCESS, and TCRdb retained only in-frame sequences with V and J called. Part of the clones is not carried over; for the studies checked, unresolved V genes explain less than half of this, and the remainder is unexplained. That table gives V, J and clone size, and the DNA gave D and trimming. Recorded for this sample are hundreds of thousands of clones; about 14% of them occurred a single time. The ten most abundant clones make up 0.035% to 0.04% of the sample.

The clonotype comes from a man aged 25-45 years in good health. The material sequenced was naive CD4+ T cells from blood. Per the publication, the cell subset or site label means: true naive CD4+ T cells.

CDR3 reads: CASSLRRMNTEAFF. The base sequence is TGTGCCAGCAGCTTAAGGCGCATGAACACTGAAGCTTTCTTT. The V and J segments used are TRBV7-8 and TRBJ1-1; no confident D gene assignment can be made. CDR1 and CDR2 are read off the germline V gene as SGHVS and FQNEAQ. The cysteine opens and the phenylalanine closes a CDR3 of 14 amino acids. The only DNA kept is the CDR3, 42 bases in frame from the first base. V and J are truncated by 2 bases and 0 bases respectively, leaving an intervening sequence of 7 bases.